Below, one TCR beta chain is given with its context. Its antigen remains undetermined. Base qualities were left out, and no much larger clone turns up one base away. This sample stems from a study of T cell responses to AZD1222 COVID-19 vaccine (dated by TCRdb to the early 2020s). With respect to the entire study: A total of 233 trial participants underwent TCR sequencing, of whom about 210 received two doses of AZD1222 and some 26 received two doses of the MenACWY control vaccine. Trial participants were enrolled by age into 18-55, 56-69 and 70-plus year subgroups, with about 150, 28 and 57 TCR-sequenced participants respectively. Paper-wide results and their limitations: Vaccine-associated CD4 TCRs spanned the whole spike protein, with dominant responses in regions 160-218 and 743-854. The 56-69-year group was small, and its depth increase did not reach significance, likely because of low power. Conclusions about previously exposed vaccinees were limited because only five to seven AZD1222 recipients were SARS-CoV-2 seropositive at baseline. Spike-specific TCR breadth and depth rose significantly after two AZD1222 doses compared with day 0 and with MenACWY recipients. Epitopes outside the regions mutated in the B.1.351 and B.1.1.7 variants were reportedly recognized by nearly half of the unique spike-specific TCRs. No day 14 peak-response samples were available, so repertoires were characterized only after the peak T cell response. Most participants were white British and females outnumbered males, and the authors suggested that clonal diversity may have been underestimated.

The CDR3 regions of human TCRbeta chains were analyzed by immunosequencing. Turning to the authors' computational methods: TCRs in the repertoires were compared against a reference library of SARS-CoV-2-specific TCRs that had been generated with the MIRA antigen-specificity platform. Breadth meant the fraction of unique TCRs that were SARS-CoV-2-associated, whereas depth meant the fraction of total T cells that were SARS-CoV-2-associated. Using the MIRA data, each spike-specific TCR was assigned both to the spike region to which the TCR was reactive and to a CD4 or CD8 class. Log10-transformed breadth and depth values were compared by one-way ANOVA with Sidak's multiple comparisons tests. Held by TCRdb, this immuneACCESS table contains in-frame sequences only and omits some clones. Under half of the omission traces to an unresolved V gene where checked; the cause of the rest is unknown. V, J and clone size are those of that table, while D and trimming were read from the DNA. Present in this sample are more than 35,000 clones, over 75% of which were seen just once. Of the sample, 20% to 25% falls within the top ten clones.

The germline V gene supplies CDR1 SGHVS and CDR2 FNYEAQ. V was cut back by 4 bases and J by 1 base, leaving a gap of 10 bases between them. The cysteine opens and the phenylalanine closes a CDR3 of 14 amino acids. The kept DNA is CDR3 alone, 42 bases in frame from the first base. What the time point label conveys for this sample: about 28 days (+/-7) after the second vaccine dose. The treatment or condition label of this sample denotes: meningococcal conjugate vaccine given as trial control. Vaccinee samples came from UK trials COV001 and COV002, including a single-blind randomized controlled phase 2/3 trial of AZD1222 (ChAdOx1 nCoV-19) in healthy adults. Trial participant PBMC samples were collected at day 0 and day 28 after the second dose for TCRbeta chain sequencing.

The rearranged segments are TRBV7-6 and TRBJ1-1; a tentative D call is TRBD1 (6 bases match). The sequencing here drew on peripheral blood, taken 28 days after the second dose of the MenACWY control vaccine. The origin of this receptor is an adult who received the MenACWY meningococcal vaccine as a control. The CDR3 amino acid sequence is: CASSWAGENTEAFF. The sequenced DNA: TGTGCCAGCAGCTGGGCAGGGGAGAACACTGAAGCTTTCTTT.